The next 19 T cell receptor beta chains were all read from a single sample in a study of blood T cells in healthy people across ages. Alongside a J-beta primer mix, a sample-barcoded 5' primer served in a second PCR lasting roughly 7 to 11 cycles. TCRdb re-called the 5' RACE reads through MiXCR, storing one row per CDR3 protein. Among some 880,000 distinct CDR3 sequences listed, roughly 40% were seen once. The sequencing input was blood. All receptors derive from a man aged 18 to 29 in good health.

A few counts support this clonotype. The chain employs TRBV2 and TRBJ1-2; D is uncertain. CDR3 length: 13 residues. Trimming removed 4 bases at V and 2 bases at J, with 8 bases between. The V gene's germline CDR1 is SNHLY and CDR2 FYNNEI. DNA for the CDR3: TGTGCCAGCAGTGTTAGGGCCAACTATGGCTACACCTTC. This gives the protein CASSVRANYGYTF. The whole variable domain, remainder taken from reference TRBV2 and TRBJ1-2, is EPEVTQTPSHQVTQMGQEVILRCVPISNHLYFYWYRQILGQKVEFLVSFYNNEISEKSEIFDDQFSVERPDGSNFTLKIRSTKLEDSAMYFCASSVRANYGYTFGSGTRLTVV.

This chain connects TRBV21-1 to TRBJ2-1; TRBD2, the D gene given by the table, was not confirmed from the DNA. TRBV21-1 is labeled a pseudogene. The CDR3 is 11 residues long. CDR3 region: CASTRGLSQFF. The CDR3 nucleotides read TGTGCCAGCACCCGGGGGCTCTCCCAGTTCTTC.

This clonotype was recorded a few times. The chain is built from TRBV20-1 and TRBJ2-7; 7 nucleotides line up with TRBD1. The germline V gene encodes CDR1 DFQATT and CDR2 SNEGSKA (reference sequence). J lost 1 base, V lost 5 bases, and 8 bases had no gene match. This CDR3 contains 14 residues. CDR3 DNA sequence: TGCAGTGCTCGGCCTCGGGACAGTTCCTACGAGCAGTACTTC. Amino acid sequence: CSARPRDSSYEQYF.

In DNA, the CDR3 is TGTGCCAGCACCGGACAGGGGGCGAGGAACGGGGAGCTGTTTTTT. Protein: CASTGQGARNGELFF. The chain recombines TRBV6-2 or TRBV6-3 with TRBJ2-2, with 11 bases lining up with TRBD1. CDR3 length: 15 residues. CDR1 and CDR2 from the germline V gene are MNHEY and SVGEGT. V lost 7 bases to trimming and J lost 7 bases; unmatched junction nucleotides: 8.

The chain recombines TRBV2 with TRBJ2-1; 9 positions agree with TRBD2. Matching the DNA end better, TRBJ2-7 makes the J call doubtful. CDR3 size: 16 residues. The germline V gene has CDR1 SNHLY and CDR2 FYNNEI. The DNA for the CDR3 is TGTGCCAGCAGTGATCCTGCGGGGGGGCTACACAATGAGCAGTACTTC. Residues: CASSDPAGGLHNEQYF.

This clonotype appeared a single time. This chain connects TRBV30 to TRBJ1-2; 8 bases map to TRBD1. Trimming at V came to 5 bases and at J to 4 bases, leaving 12 bases not matched to a gene. The V gene's germline CDR1 is GTSNPN and CDR2 SVGIG (reference sequence). This CDR3 comprises 15 residues. CDR3 residues: CAWVEDRAGGYGYTF. The CDR3 coding sequence is TGTGCCTGGGTTGAGGACAGGGCTGGCGGCTATGGCTACACCTTC. Using reference TRBV30 and TRBJ1-2 for the parts outside the CDR3, the full variable domain is SQTIHQWPATLVQPVGSPLSLECTVEGTSNPNLYWYRQAAGRGLQLLFYSVGIGQISSEVPQNLSASRPQDRQFILSSKKLLLSDSGFYLCAWVEDRAGGYGYTFGSGTRLTVV.

The chain is built from TRBV4-1 and TRBJ1-1; D uncertain. There are 14 residues in the CDR3. The V end was cut by 5 bases, the J end by 0 bases, with 10 bases between. Germline lookup yields CDR1 MGHRA and CDR2 YSYEKL. The CDR3 sequence is CASSGNKMNTEAFF. CDR3 nucleotide sequence: TGCGCCAGCAGCGGGAACAAGATGAACACTGAAGCTTTCTTT.

A word on this clonotype: Since a much larger clone is just one base distant, this may be a read error. The rearrangement links TRBV20-1 to TRBJ2-1; possible D gene TRBD1, 5 bases. CDR3 length: 14 amino acids. Germline assignment: CDR1 DFQATT and CDR2 SNEGSKA (reference sequence). The CDR3, as DNA: TGCAGTGCTAGAGGGACAACCTCCGACAATGAGCAGTTCTTC. As protein: CSARGTTSDNEQFF.

This clonotype was seen only once. This may be a read error: a much more frequent sequence differs by one nucleotide. The chain joins TRBV25-1 to TRBJ2-1; tentatively, D is TRBD1 (6 bases). Germline-derived CDR1 and CDR2 are MGHDK and SYGVNS. The length of the CDR3 is 13 residues. V was pared by 4 bases and J by 13 bases, with 17 bases between. The CDR3 sequence is CASSGDRQETQFF. The CDR3 DNA reads TGTGCCAGCAGTGGAGACAGGCAAGAGACCCAGTTCTTC.

The rearrangement links TRBV15 to TRBJ1-1; possible D gene TRBD1, 6 bases. Germline CDR1 is LNHNV and CDR2 is YYDKDF (reference sequence). The V and J ends lost 0 bases and 5 bases respectively, with 28 bases between them. The CDR3 totals 20 residues. The CDR3 region has the DNA TGTGCCACCAGCAGAGACGGGGGGGCTCTGTCAGAGATCCGTAGGACTGAAGCTTTCTTT. Residues: CATSRDGGALSEIRRTEAFF.

The rearrangement joins TRBV6-2 or TRBV6-3 to TRBJ1-2; TRBD1 might be the D (6 bases). Germline CDR1 and CDR2: MNHEY and SVGEGT. The CDR3 is 15 amino acids. V was cut by 2 bases and J by 4 bases, with 14 bases left in between. The chain's CDR3 is CASSYAGGPAYGYTF. The CDR3 coding sequence is TGTGCCAGCAGTTACGCCGGGGGGCCGGCCTATGGCTACACCTTC.

The rearrangement joins TRBV20-1 to TRBJ1-4; D remains unclear. Germline V CDR1 and CDR2: DFQATT, SNEGSKA (reference sequence). The CDR3 spans 13 residues. Between the trimmed V and J ends, which lost 7 bases and 6 bases, there was a span of 15 bases. CDR3 in DNA: TGCAGTGTCCCGTCGGGGTCTTATGAAAAACTGTTTTTT. The encoded protein is CSVPSGSYEKLFF.

This chain joins TRBV4-3 and TRBJ2-4; 10 bases match TRBD1. Germline V gene data show CDR1 as LGHNA and CDR2 as YSLEER. The CDR3 is made up of 16 amino acids. CDR3 nucleotides: TGCGTTTCGCATCGCCGACAGGGGGCGAAGGGGAACGTTCAGTACTTC. Encoded protein: CVSHRRQGAKGNVQYF.

This clonotype was counted at least ten times. The rearrangement uses TRBV5-1 and TRBJ1-2; D ambiguous. The V end was cut by 4 bases, the J end by 2 bases, with 21 bases between. There are 17 residues in the CDR3. The germline gives CDR1 SGHRS, CDR2 YFSETQ. CDR3 nucleotide sequence: TGCGCCAGCAGCCCCGTGGTGGGTACCGGCGAAAACTATGGCTACACCTTC. Translated: CASSPVVGTGENYGYTF.

As for this clonotype: This may stem from a read error, because a much larger clone lies one nucleotide away. The V call is TRBV20-1, the J call TRBJ2-1; TRBD1 is a possible D gene (5 bases). The germline gives CDR1 DFQATT, CDR2 SNEGSKA (reference sequence). This CDR3 is 16 amino acids long. Trimming left V 6 bases short and J 9 bases short, with 27 bases between. CDR3 sequence reads: CSAQDRVGQMGGEQFF. The CDR3 DNA sequence: TGCAGTGCCCAAGATCGGGTAGGACAAATGGGCGGTGAGCAGTTCTTC.

This clonotype has a handful of counts. The J gene is TRBJ2-5, the V gene TRBV7-2, with 9 bases matching TRBD1. Germline assignment: CDR1 SGHTA and CDR2 FQGNSA. The length of the CDR3 is 14 residues. V was pared by 4 bases and J by 5 bases, with 5 bases of the junction left unmatched. CDR3 coding DNA: TGTGCCAGCAGCTCACAGGGGGCGGAGGAGACCCAGTACTTC. Translated, it gives CASSSQGAEETQYF.

Only a few counts were recorded for this clonotype. As DNA, the CDR3 is TGCGCCAGCAGCTCTCCGGGACAGAGCCGCTACGAGCAGTACTTC. Its protein is CASSSPGQSRYEQYF. V usage is TRBV5-1 and J usage is TRBJ2-7; 7 bases line up with TRBD1. This CDR3 has 15 residues. Trimming at V came to 3 bases and at J to 3 bases, leaving 9 bases not matched to a gene. Germline V gene lookup returns CDR1 SGHRS and CDR2 YFSETQ.

Worth noting for this clonotype: This could be a read error, since a much larger clone is one nucleotide away. J is TRBJ1-4 and V is TRBV12-3 or TRBV12-4; 8 nucleotides match TRBD1. CDR3 length equals 14 residues. Unmatched junction bases numbered 5, after V lost 5 bases and J lost 6 bases. As DNA, the CDR3 is TGTGCCAGCAGTGCTACAGGGGGGGATGAAAAACTGTTTTTT. Translated, it gives CASSATGGDEKLFF.

On this clonotype: This may be a read error, as it is one base from a much larger clone. The chain combines TRBV20-1 with TRBJ2-3; tentative D call: TRBD2 (5 bases). CDR3 length: 14 amino acids. Germline V lookup: CDR1 DFQATT, CDR2 SNEGSKA (reference sequence). CDR3 DNA: TGCAGTGCTTCTAAACTAGATACCACAGATATGCAGTATTTT. As protein: CSASKLDTTDMQYF.